This entry describes one TCR beta chain. Germline CDR1 is SGHAT and CDR2 is FQNNGV. CDR3 length equals 17 residues. Losses at the gene ends were 0 bases for V and 10 bases for J; bases not matched to a gene: 6. Each CDR3 protein is one row after TCRdb ran MiXCR on the 5' RACE reads. The sample includes around 530,000 distinct CDR3 sequences, about a fifth of them seen just once. These data are taken from a study of T-cell memory formation after mild COVID-19. Sequences were obtained from PBMCs or a T cell subset sorted from them (not recorded which). The receptor was derived from an adult woman who had mild COVID-19 (a few samples of this study predate the infection). Cell type and time point are not known. V and J are TRBV11-2 and TRBJ2-1; TRBD2 matches at 16 bases. Here the CDR3 DNA reads TGTGCCAGCAGCTTAGATCTTGGGACTAGCGGGAGGGGGGAGCAGTTCTTC. Its protein is CASSLDLGTSGRGEQFF.